This T cell receptor (beta chain) was sequenced during a study of blood T cell repertoires in COVID-19. Original processing notes: From reference gene primer amplification, estimates of nucleated cell counts were derived. Some clones are missing from TCRdb's copy, which holds only in-frame ones; the method was immunoSEQ multiplex PCR. The V and J calls and clone size come from that table; D and trimming were worked out from the DNA. The sample carries around 59,000 clones, about 91% recorded once. V lost 3 bases and J lost 6; bases outside the gene matches: 3. The length of the CDR3 is 15 residues. The germline V gene encodes CDR1 SNHLY and CDR2 FYNNEI.

V usage is TRBV2 and J usage is TRBJ1-6; 9 bases line up with TRBD1. The specimen was peripheral blood. This receptor was identified in a man aged 60 to 69 with acute or convalescent COVID-19. The CDR3 loop is CASSDMGQGNSPLHF. The CDR3 DNA sequence: TGTGCCAGCAGTGATATGGGACAGGGTAATTCACCCCTCCACTTT.